This T cell receptor beta chain is from a study of T cells in Graves' hyperthyroidism and ophthalmopathy (dated by TCRdb to the late 2010s). General notes on the study: TCR V-J signatures able to tell the groups apart were searched for in a discovery cohort of approximately 95 patients, of whom 43 had Graves' ophthalmopathy and 57 had stable Graves' hyperthyroidism. In addition, the study compared T-cell repertoires in thyroid tissue and in blood from roughly 6 Graves' hyperthyroidism patients. Prospective prediction of ophthalmopathy was tested in an independent validation cohort consisting of some 19 hyperthyroidism patients and some 15 patients who later progressed to ophthalmopathy. The 75 to 100 discovery patients were divided at random into training and test sets in a 7:3 ratio. TCR Vbeta CDR3 sequencing of approximately 140 peripheral blood samples (under 45 ophthalmopathy, 75 hyperthyroidism and around 17 progressor patients) is reported in the paper. Once sampling was done, hyperthyroidism patients were given methimazole at a starting dose of 30 mg daily, whereas ophthalmopathy patients were given high-dose intravenous methylprednisolone. What the study reported, not specific to this receptor: Sample size was not statistically predetermined, and investigators were not blinded to group allocation. During validation, the model predicted progression to ophthalmopathy a median of around 7 months ahead of onset, with roughly 65% sensitivity and around 72% specificity. Most expanded thyroid clonotypes (frequency above 0.001) were also detected in blood, a finding suggesting that blood repertoires may reflect thyroid immune responses. In cross-validation, a model built on a 13 V-J signature told ophthalmopathy apart from stable hyperthyroidism with 85% to 90% sensitivity and roughly 83% specificity, and in testing the same model reached 80%/75%.

This clonotype was detected only once. Its antigen target is currently unknown. A single base separates this from a much larger clone, so it may be a read error. Stable Graves' hyperthyroidism was defined as the absence of progression to ophthalmopathy over 18 months of follow-up. The hyperthyroidism patients were between 18 and 65 years old and newly diagnosed, with a disease duration of less than 2 months. Patients with uncontrolled infections, other autoimmune diseases, pregnancy or lactation were excluded. Diagnoses were based on clinical symptoms, serum thyroxine and TRAb, thyroid ultrasound and orbital computed tomography. Total RNA was extracted with Trizol reagent, and quality was checked on an Agilent 2100 Bioanalyzer. The TCR beta CDR3 regions were amplified from RNA transcripts. A first-round RT-PCR of the TCR CDR3 used the HTBI primer set with the Qiagen OneStep RT-PCR kit. Libraries were constructed in a second round of multiplex PCR, after which size selection and purification were carried out. Paired-end sequencing of the libraries was performed with 100 bp reads on an Illumina HiSeq2000. On the authors' methods: SOAPnuke was used to process the raw data, throwing out any read that contained adapters or uncalled bases, had a mean Phred below 15, or lacked an exact constant-primer or identifier match. High-quality paired reads were merged using COPE v1.2.5, and each unique nucleotide sequence was defined as a clonotype. MiTCR v1.1 was used to align clonotypes to the IMGT TRBV, TRBD and TRBJ reference segments. Analysis was restricted to V-J combinations with a frequency above 0.0001, which covered approximately 99% of repertoires. A TCS score was defined as the ratio of F50 (clonal expansion) to E x V (chaos), with BLOSUM62-based TCRdist applied between CDR3 peptides within each V-J. Welch's t-statistics and random forest reduced 500 to 650 V-J features to about 12, which were used in a naive Bayes classifier (R e1071). The raw public reads went through TCRdb reprocessing: fastp at Q25, MiXCR clone calling, in-frame beta chains kept. Every CDR3 protein is listed once, alongside the most common genes and DNA of its rows. The V and J calls, along with clone size, are taken from TCRdb and not from the paper's own processing. The sample table lists 560,000 or so distinct CDR3 sequences, 35% to 55% of them with a count of one. The top ten clonotypes cover approximately 8.2% of the sample.

Sequenced sample: peripheral blood or thyroid tissue (not recorded which). The sequence came from a woman between 18 and 29 years old with Graves' hyperthyroidism. Donor details come from another sample of the same person, matched by shared clones.

The CDR3 here reads CASSSQLGTGPTGELFF. The nucleotide sequence is given as TGTGCCAGCAGCTCCCAACTAGGGACAGGGCCCACCGGGGAGCTGTTTTTT. The receptor chain draws on TRBV7-2 and TRBJ2-2; TRBD1 lines up with 9 middle nucleotides. CDR1 and CDR2 were assigned from the germline V gene as SGHTA and FQGNSA. The CDR3, cysteine through phenylalanine, is 17 amino acids long. Only the CDR3 region is kept as DNA, spanning 51 bases read in frame from base 1. From V the trimming removes 4 bases and from J it removes 4 bases, while the gene matches leave 10 bases of the junction unaccounted for. The CDR3, completed at both ends by the reference TRBV7-2 and TRBJ2-2 genes, gives the full variable domain GAGVSQSPSNKVTEKGKDVELRCDPISGHTALYWYRQSLGQGLEFLIYFQGNSAPDKSGLPSDRFSAERTGGSVSTLTIQRTQQEDSAVYLCASSSQLGTGPTGELFFGEGSRLTVL.